This TCR beta chain was profiled in a study of blood T cell repertoires in COVID-19. Profiled with immunoSEQ multiplex PCR; TCRdb holds only in-frame clones, not every one. The sample lists hundreds of thousands of clones, 83% occurring once. Per germline, CDR1 SGHRS and CDR2 YFSETQ. CDR3 size: 12 residues. Trimming cost V 2 bases and J 5 bases, with 5 bases left between them. The J gene is TRBJ1-3, the V gene TRBV5-1, with D unresolved. Source material: PBMCs or T cells enriched from blood (not recorded which). The clonotype originates from a woman aged 35 to 49 who had been exposed to COVID-19. CDR3 sequence: CASSFNRNTIYF. The CDR3 nucleotides are TGCGCCAGCAGCTTCAACAGAAACACCATATATTTT.